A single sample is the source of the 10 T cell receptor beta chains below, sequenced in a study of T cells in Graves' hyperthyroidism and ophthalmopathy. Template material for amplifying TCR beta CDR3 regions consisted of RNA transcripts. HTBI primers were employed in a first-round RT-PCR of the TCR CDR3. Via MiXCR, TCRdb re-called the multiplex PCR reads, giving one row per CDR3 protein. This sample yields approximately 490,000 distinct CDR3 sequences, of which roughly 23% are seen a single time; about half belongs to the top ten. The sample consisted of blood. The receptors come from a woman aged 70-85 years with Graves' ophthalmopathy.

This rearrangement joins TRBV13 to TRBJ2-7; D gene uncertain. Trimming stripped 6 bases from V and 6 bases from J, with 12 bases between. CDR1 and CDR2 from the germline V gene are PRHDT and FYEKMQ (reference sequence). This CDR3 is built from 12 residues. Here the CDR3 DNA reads TGTGCCAGCAGTGAACGCCGGAGCGAGCAGTACTTC. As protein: CASSERRSEQYF.

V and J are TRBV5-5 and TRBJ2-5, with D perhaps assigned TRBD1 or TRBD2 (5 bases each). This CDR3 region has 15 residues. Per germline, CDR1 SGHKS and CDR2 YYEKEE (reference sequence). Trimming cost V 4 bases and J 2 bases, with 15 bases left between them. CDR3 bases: TGTGCCAGCAGCCGACTTGGGGGTCCTCAAGAGACCCAGTACTTC. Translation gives CASSRLGGPQETQYF. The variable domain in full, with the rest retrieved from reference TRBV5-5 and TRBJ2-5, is DAGVTQSPTHLIKTRGQQVTLRCSPISGHKSVSWYQQVLGQGPQFIFQYYEKEERGRGNFPDRFSARQFPNYSSELNVNALLLGDSALYLCASSRLGGPQETQYFGPGTRLLVL.

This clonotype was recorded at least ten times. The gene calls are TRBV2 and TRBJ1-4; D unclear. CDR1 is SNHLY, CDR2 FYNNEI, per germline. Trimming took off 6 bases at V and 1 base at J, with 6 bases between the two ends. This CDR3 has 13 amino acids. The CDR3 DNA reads TGTGCCAGCAGGGGAATAACTAATGAAAAACTGTTTTTT. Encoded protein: CASRGITNEKLFF. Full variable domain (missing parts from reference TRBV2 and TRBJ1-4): EPEVTQTPSHQVTQMGQEVILRCVPISNHLYFYWYRQILGQKVEFLVSFYNNEISEKSEIFDDQFSVERPDGSNFTLKIRSTKLEDSAMYFCASRGITNEKLFFGSGTQLSVL.

For the CDR3, the DNA is TGTGCCAGCAGCCCAGCTAGCGGGAGGGTGGGTGAGCAGTACTTC. Its translation: CASSPASGRVGEQYF. V and J are TRBV9 and TRBJ2-7, with 12 nucleotides matching TRBD2. Trimming took 4 bases from V and 7 from J; bases not matched to a gene: 9. Per the germline V gene, CDR1 is SGDLS and CDR2 is YYNGEE. This CDR3 has 15 residues.

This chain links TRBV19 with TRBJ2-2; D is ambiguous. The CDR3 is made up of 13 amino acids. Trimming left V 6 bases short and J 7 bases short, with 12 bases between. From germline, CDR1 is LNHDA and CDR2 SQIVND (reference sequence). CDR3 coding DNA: TGTGCCAGTAGCCGGAAACAAGTCGGGGAGCTGTTTTTT. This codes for CASSRKQVGELFF. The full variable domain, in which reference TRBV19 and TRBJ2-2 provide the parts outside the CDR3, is DGGITQSPKYLFRKEGQNVTLSCEQNLNHDAMYWYRQDPGQGLRLIYYSQIVNDFQKGDIAEGYSVSREKKESFPLTVTSAQKNPTAFYLCASSRKQVGELFFGEGSRLTVL.

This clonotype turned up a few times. In nucleotides, the CDR3 is TGCAGTGCTGACAGGGGGTTCATGAACACTGAAGCTTTCTTT. This gives the protein CSADRGFMNTEAFF. The rearrangement uses TRBV20-1 and TRBJ1-1; TRBD1 matches at 9 bases. The CDR3 consists of 14 residues. V lost 5 bases and J lost 0; bases outside the gene matches: 4. CDR1 DFQATT and CDR2 SNEGSKA come from the germline V gene (reference sequence).

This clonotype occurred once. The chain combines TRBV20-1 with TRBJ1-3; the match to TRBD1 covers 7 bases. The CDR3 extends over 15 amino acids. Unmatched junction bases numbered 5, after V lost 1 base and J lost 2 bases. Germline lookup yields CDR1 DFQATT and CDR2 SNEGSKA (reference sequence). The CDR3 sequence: CSARADRRPGNTIYF. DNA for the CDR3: TGCAGTGCTAGAGCGGACAGGCGGCCTGGAAACACCATATATTTT.

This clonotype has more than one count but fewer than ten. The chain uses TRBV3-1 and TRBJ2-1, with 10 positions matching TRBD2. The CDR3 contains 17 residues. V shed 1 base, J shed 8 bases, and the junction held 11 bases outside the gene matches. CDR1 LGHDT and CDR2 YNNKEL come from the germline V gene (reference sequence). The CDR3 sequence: CASSQALIAGGMDEQFF. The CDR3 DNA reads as TGTGCCAGCAGCCAAGCGCTAATAGCGGGAGGTATGGATGAGCAGTTCTTC.

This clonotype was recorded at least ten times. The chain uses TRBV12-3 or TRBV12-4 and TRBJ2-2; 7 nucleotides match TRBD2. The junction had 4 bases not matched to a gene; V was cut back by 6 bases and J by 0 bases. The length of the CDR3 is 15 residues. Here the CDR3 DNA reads TGTGCCAGCAGGGCCGGGACTACGAACACCGGGGAGCTGTTTTTT. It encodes CASRAGTTNTGELFF.

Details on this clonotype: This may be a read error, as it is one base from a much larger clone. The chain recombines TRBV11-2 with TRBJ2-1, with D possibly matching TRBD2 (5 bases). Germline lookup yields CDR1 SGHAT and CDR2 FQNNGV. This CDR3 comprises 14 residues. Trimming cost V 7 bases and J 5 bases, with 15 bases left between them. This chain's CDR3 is CASTRQLVHNEQFF. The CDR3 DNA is TGTGCCAGCACCCGACAACTAGTGCACAATGAGCAGTTCTTC.